A selection of T cell receptor beta chains follows, all from one sample in a study of T cell responses to AZD1222 COVID-19 vaccine. The assay was immunoSEQ multiplex PCR, and TCRdb's table has in-frame clones only and misses some. This table holds more than 80,000 clones, 90% found once. The starting material was peripheral blood, obtained 28 days after the second AZD1222 dose. The receptors were sampled from an adult who received the AZD1222 COVID-19 vaccine. The CDR3 runs from the conserved cysteine through the conserved F or W. Fields, in order: clone size, J gene, D gene, V gene, CDR3 protein, CDR3 DNA. A D gene is named only where the DNA matches it firmly. Clone size is not always given. Where it is, it says once, few, many or a class for expanded clones.

>-|TRBJ1-2|TRBD1|TRBV5-5
CASSPGQGAYGYTF
TGTGCCAGCAGCCCAGGACAGGGGGCGTATGGCTACACCTTC
>-|TRBJ1-5|TRBD1|TRBV4-1
CASSQPTGASQPQHF
TGCGCCAGCAGCCAACCCACAGGGGCGAGTCAGCCCCAGCATTTT
>once|TRBJ1-5|-|TRBV27
CASSLRGFSNQPQHF
TGTGCCAGCAGTTTAAGGGGTTTTAGCAATCAGCCCCAGCATTTT
>-|TRBJ1-5|-|TRBV4-1
CASSQEGLQPQHF
TGCGCCAGCAGCCAAGAAGGGCTGCAGCCCCAGCATTTT
>-|TRBJ2-3|TRBD2|TRBV6-2/TRBV6-3
CASSPGGRTSTDTQYF
TGTGCCAGCAGTCCGGGCGGGAGGACGAGCACAGATACGCAGTATTTT
>-|TRBJ2-3|-|TRBV5-1
CASSGGWTADTQYF
TGCGCCAGCAGCGGGGGGTGGACGGCAGATACGCAGTATTTT
>-|TRBJ2-3|TRBD1|TRBV5-1
CASSYAPGQVTDTQYF
TGCGCCAGCAGCTACGCCCCGGGACAGGTAACGGATACGCAGTATTTT
>-|TRBJ1-1|-|TRBV19
CASSPVMNTEAFF
TGTGCCAGTAGCCCAGTGATGAACACTGAAGCTTTCTTT
>-|TRBJ1-2|-|TRBV5-6
CASSFYSRMNYGYTF
TGTGCCAGCAGCTTTTACTCCCGAATGAACTATGGCTACACCTTC
>-|TRBJ2-7|-|TRBV4-2
CASSQMGRGGDEQYF
TGTGCCAGCAGCCAGATGGGCAGGGGAGGAGACGAGCAGTACTTC
>medium-sized|TRBJ1-3|-|TRBV7-2
CASSPLGQGSGNTIYF
TGTGCCAGCAGCCCTCTGGGTCAGGGCTCTGGAAACACCATATATTTT
>-|TRBJ2-3|TRBD2|TRBV3-1/TRBV3-2
CASSQGESGGAYTQYF
TGTGCCAGCAGCCAAGGGGAAAGCGGGGGGGCCTATACGCAGTATTTT
>-|TRBJ2-7|-|TRBV21-1
CASSKGSQGFNINLAYF
TGTGCCAGCAGCAAAGGATCCCAGGGGTTTAATATTAACCTGGCGTACTTC
>-|TRBJ2-3|-|TRBV10-3
CATQDRAGTDTQYF
TGTGCCACCCAGGACAGAGCGGGAACAGATACGCAGTATTTT
>-|TRBJ1-1|-|TRBV5-8
CASSLYLEAFF
TGTGCCAGCAGCTTGTACCTCGAAGCTTTCTTT
>-|TRBJ1-1|TRBD1|TRBV4-3
CASSQGDRGHSPEAFF
TGCGCCAGCAGCCAAGGGGACAGGGGCCATTCCCCTGAAGCTTTCTTT
>-|TRBJ2-3|-|TRBV12-5
CASGVLNTDTQYF
TGTGCTAGTGGAGTACTAAACACAGATACGCAGTATTTT
>-|TRBJ1-1|-|TRBV11-3
CASSPRGESEAFF
TGTGCCAGCAGCCCGAGGGGGGAGTCTGAAGCTTTCTTT
>-|TRBJ1-1|-|TRBV7-9
CASSLAAGDRDTEAFF
TGTGCCAGCAGCTTAGCGGCGGGGGATCGGGACACTGAAGCTTTCTTT
>-|TRBJ2-7|-|TRBV20-1
CSASVWGSFMGEQYF
TGCAGTGCTAGTGTTTGGGGGTCCTTCATGGGCGAGCAGTACTTC
>once|TRBJ2-5|TRBD1|TRBV5-1
CASSLSGGIETQYF
TGCGCCAGCAGCTTGTCAGGGGGCATAGAGACCCAGTACTTC
>-|TRBJ2-5|TRBD2|TRBV19
CASSVPGLAGETQYF
TGTGCCAGTAGTGTCCCGGGACTAGCGGGGGAGACCCAGTACTTC
>-|TRBJ2-2|-|TRBV5-6
CASSLYGTGELFF
TGTGCCAGCAGCTTGTACGGGACCGGGGAGCTGTTTTTT
>-|TRBJ1-5|-|TRBV15
CATSRDGGRNQPQHF
TGTGCCACCAGCAGAGATGGAGGCCGGAATCAGCCCCAGCATTTT
>-|TRBJ2-7|TRBD1|TRBV2
CASSVVGDRVYF
TGTGCCAGCAGTGTCGTGGGGGACAGGGTGTACTTC
>-|TRBJ1-1|-|TRBV7-9
CASSSPVILGTEAFF
TGTGCCAGCAGCTCCCCGGTTATTCTTGGCACTGAAGCTTTCTTT
>-|TRBJ2-7|TRBD1|TRBV7-3
CASRLDRSSYEQYF
TGTGCCAGCAGATTGGACAGGAGCTCCTACGAGCAGTACTTC
>-|TRBJ2-5|-|TRBV5-1
CASRYSGASQETQYF
TGCGCCAGCAGATACAGCGGAGCCTCTCAAGAGACCCAGTACTTC
>-|TRBJ1-1|TRBD1|TRBV5-5
CATGQGPRMGNTEAFF
TGTGCCACCGGACAGGGGCCGAGAATGGGGAACACTGAAGCTTTCTTT
>-|TRBJ2-2|-|TRBV28
CATSSNTGELFF
TGTGCCACCTCATCGAACACCGGGGAGCTGTTTTTT
>-|TRBJ1-2|-|TRBV5-1
CASSPYVGANYGYTF
TGCGCCAGCAGCCCCTATGTGGGCGCCAACTATGGCTACACCTTC
>-|TRBJ2-7|-|TRBV3-1/TRBV3-2
CASSQALRGLNEQYF
TGTGCCAGCAGCCAAGCTTTGCGGGGGCTCAACGAGCAGTACTTC
>-|TRBJ2-5|-|TRBV7-2
CATRQARGAQYF
TGTGCCACACGACAGGCCCGTGGGGCCCAGTACTTC
>-|TRBJ2-3|TRBD1|TRBV6-5
CASSAGTGNSDTQYF
TGTGCCAGCAGCGCAGGGACAGGGAATTCAGATACGCAGTATTTT
>-|TRBJ2-7|-|TRBV9
CASSPGERGNYEQYF
TGTGCCAGCAGCCCCGGGGAGAGGGGAAACTACGAGCAGTACTTC
>-|TRBJ1-2|-|TRBV6-5
CASSYGPWTNYGYTF
TGTGCCAGCAGTTACGGACCGTGGACTAACTATGGCTACACCTTC
>-|TRBJ1-2|-|TRBV7-9
CASSPTGGSGYTF
TGTGCCAGCAGCCCCACGGGGGGGTCTGGCTACACCTTC
>-|TRBJ2-2|TRBD1|TRBV19
CASSMGQGGYTGELFF
TGTGCCAGTAGCATGGGACAGGGGGGATACACCGGGGAGCTGTTTTTT
>-|TRBJ1-2|TRBD1|TRBV6-5
CASSRTGATSYGYTF
TGTGCCAGCAGTCGGACAGGGGCGACATCCTATGGCTACACCTTC
>-|TRBJ1-1|TRBD1|TRBV4-1
CASSQAGTGLNTEAFF
TGCGCCAGCAGCCAAGCCGGGACAGGGTTGAACACTGAAGCTTTCTTT
>-|TRBJ1-3|TRBD1|TRBV7-2
CASSLVYRGAGNTIYF
TGTGCCAGCAGCTTAGTATACAGGGGAGCGGGAAACACCATATATTTT
>few|TRBJ1-2|-|TRBV13
CASSLGTSNYGYTF
TGTGCCAGCAGCTTAGGGACATCTAACTATGGCTACACCTTC